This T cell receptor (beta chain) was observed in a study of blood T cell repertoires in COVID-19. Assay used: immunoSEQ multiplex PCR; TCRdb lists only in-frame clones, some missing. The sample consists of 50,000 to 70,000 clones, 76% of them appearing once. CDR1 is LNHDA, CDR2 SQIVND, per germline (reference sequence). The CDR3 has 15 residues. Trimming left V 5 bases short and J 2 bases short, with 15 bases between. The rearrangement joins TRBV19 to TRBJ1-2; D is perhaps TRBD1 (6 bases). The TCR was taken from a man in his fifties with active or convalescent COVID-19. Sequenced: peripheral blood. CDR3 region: CASSPTRTANYGYTF. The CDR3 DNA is TGTGCCAGTAGTCCAACCCGGACAGCAAACTATGGCTACACCTTC.